This T cell receptor beta chain derives from a study of CD8 T cells in Susac syndrome. Study at large: Patients with Susac syndrome, at blood draw, were therapy-naive, on corticosteroids, or on intravenous immunoglobulin alone. Study observations and caveats: The greatest CD8+ clonal expansion in Susac occurred in TEMRA cells and in active patients.

V was cut by 0 bases and J by 8 bases, with 18 bases left in between. Germline V gene sequence: CDR1 SGHDT, CDR2 YYEEEE. This CDR3 spans 16 amino acids. With regard to this clonotype: The target antigen is unknown.

Random-hexamer reverse transcription was applied to about 0.45 to 1 ug RNA. Multiplex PCR with immunoSEQ amplified the TCR beta CDR3 across 54 Vbeta and 13 Jbeta. TCRdb analysed the immunoSEQ multiplex PCR reads with MiXCR anew, one entry per CDR3 protein. The sample comprises around 100,000 distinct CDR3 sequences, about 96% of which are singletons, and roughly 0.29% rests with the top ten. Sequencing input: CD8+ T cells from PBMCs. The clonotype comes from a human donor with Susac syndrome. The chain is built from TRBV5-6 and TRBJ2-1; TRBD2 is a possible D gene (6 bases). CDR3 in DNA: TGTGCCAGCAGCTTGGGCGTACTAGCCCGGTTCGATGAGCAGTTCTTC. Its protein is CASSLGVLARFDEQFF.